This is a list of T cell receptor beta chains from one sample in a study of response to subunit inactivated influenza vaccine. Each CDR3 protein gets one entry after TCRdb re-called the RT-PCR reads with MiXCR. Of hundreds of thousands of distinct CDR3 sequences in the sample, about an eighth were seen once. Source: PBMCs from blood, taken on the day of vaccination. The receptors originated from a man aged 45 to 65 who received an inactivated influenza vaccine. The conserved cysteine and the conserved F or W are not part of the CDR3 here. Where a row states a size, it is once, few, many or the class of an expanded clone; other rows omit it.

V gene: TRBV4-3; J gene: TRBJ2-3; clone size: few; CDR3 protein: ASSQDPAGGDNTQY
V gene: TRBV20-1; J gene: TRBJ2-4; clone size: NA; CDR3 protein: SARDRGSLAKNIQY
V gene: TRBV15; J gene: TRBJ1-4; clone size: many; CDR3 protein: ATSRDLNSPDGLF
V gene: TRBV3-1; J gene: TRBJ2-5; clone size: few; CDR3 protein: ASSQGRGLETQY
V gene: TRBV5-1; J gene: TRBJ2-1; clone size: NA; CDR3 protein: ASSWTSGRASYNEQF
V gene: TRBV7-2; J gene: TRBJ2-1; clone size: few; CDR3 protein: ASSFTREDYNEQF
V gene: TRBV9; J gene: TRBJ2-5; clone size: few; CDR3 protein: ASSVTAGGQETQY
V gene: TRBV12-3/TRBV12-4; J gene: TRBJ2-5; clone size: few; CDR3 protein: ASSLGSRAAKETQY
V gene: TRBV11-1; J gene: TRBJ2-7; clone size: few; CDR3 protein: ASSLDWTAYEQY
V gene: TRBV20-1; J gene: TRBJ2-7; clone size: few; CDR3 protein: SATPGYEQY
V gene: TRBV7-9; J gene: TRBJ2-5; clone size: NA; CDR3 protein: ASSFILSGRETQY
V gene: TRBV20-1; J gene: TRBJ1-5; clone size: few; CDR3 protein: SAVAGDQPQH
V gene: TRBV6-5; J gene: TRBJ2-1; clone size: NA; CDR3 protein: ASSYSASSYNEQF
V gene: TRBV5-5; J gene: TRBJ2-5; clone size: NA; CDR3 protein: ASSEFQTPVQETQY
V gene: TRBV12-3/TRBV12-4; J gene: TRBJ2-5; clone size: NA; CDR3 protein: ASRSGPKETQY
V gene: TRBV6-5; J gene: TRBJ1-3; clone size: NA; CDR3 protein: ASSYNRVSGNTIY
V gene: TRBV5-1; J gene: TRBJ2-1; clone size: NA; CDR3 protein: ASSETTSGAWNEQF
V gene: TRBV5-1; J gene: TRBJ1-2; clone size: few; CDR3 protein: ASSLMAEPYGYT
V gene: TRBV7-2; J gene: TRBJ1-5; clone size: many; CDR3 protein: ASSLGYQPQH
V gene: TRBV4-2; J gene: TRBJ1-5; clone size: many; CDR3 protein: ASSEEAGTDNYQPQH
V gene: TRBV10-2; J gene: TRBJ2-6; clone size: few; CDR3 protein: ASGSPGTGVSGANVLT
V gene: TRBV11-2; J gene: TRBJ2-1; clone size: few; CDR3 protein: ASRFSRGEQF
V gene: TRBV6-2/TRBV6-3; J gene: TRBJ2-3; clone size: NA; CDR3 protein: ASSYLGRTDTQY
V gene: TRBV20-1; J gene: TRBJ2-3; clone size: few; CDR3 protein: SARDTPSLAGGPDTQY
V gene: TRBV12-3/TRBV12-4; J gene: TRBJ2-1; clone size: NA; CDR3 protein: ASSPPTGSSYNEQF
V gene: TRBV6-2/TRBV6-3; J gene: TRBJ2-1; clone size: NA; CDR3 protein: ASSSNSLAGGKYNEQF
V gene: TRBV7-9; J gene: TRBJ2-3; clone size: NA; CDR3 protein: ASSLRLADTDTQY
V gene: TRBV11-1; J gene: TRBJ2-7; clone size: NA; CDR3 protein: ASSPRTRLAGESTYEQY
V gene: TRBV19; J gene: TRBJ2-7; clone size: NA; CDR3 protein: ASSKLRDAAYEQY
V gene: TRBV7-9; J gene: TRBJ2-2; clone size: NA; CDR3 protein: ASSLLGGRESTGELF
V gene: TRBV6-5; J gene: TRBJ1-4; clone size: few; CDR3 protein: ASSYLANEKLF
V gene: TRBV7-3; J gene: TRBJ2-7; clone size: NA; CDR3 protein: ASSLNRGGEQY
V gene: TRBV7-9; J gene: TRBJ1-2; clone size: few; CDR3 protein: ASSKDSYGYT
V gene: TRBV12-3/TRBV12-4; J gene: TRBJ1-1; clone size: NA; CDR3 protein: ASSLSLGRNTEAF
V gene: TRBV14; J gene: TRBJ2-1; clone size: NA; CDR3 protein: ASSRITSGAYNEQF
V gene: TRBV15; J gene: TRBJ2-3; clone size: NA; CDR3 protein: ATSRDRSTSGRRDTQY
V gene: TRBV7-6; J gene: TRBJ2-1; clone size: few; CDR3 protein: ASSLVGRGQF
V gene: TRBV4-3; J gene: TRBJ2-1; clone size: NA; CDR3 protein: ASSRQGTHNEQF
V gene: TRBV28; J gene: TRBJ2-7; clone size: NA; CDR3 protein: ASSSTGEFHEQY
V gene: TRBV6-1; J gene: TRBJ2-6; clone size: few; CDR3 protein: ASGIGAGANVLT
V gene: TRBV10-3; J gene: TRBJ1-1; clone size: many; CDR3 protein: AISGTINTEAF
V gene: TRBV14; J gene: TRBJ2-5; clone size: NA; CDR3 protein: ASSQEPAGALQETQY
V gene: TRBV6-2/TRBV6-3; J gene: TRBJ2-7; clone size: NA; CDR3 protein: ASRTIGSRGWQY
V gene: TRBV3-1; J gene: TRBJ2-7; clone size: NA; CDR3 protein: ASRGADSYEQY
V gene: TRBV9; J gene: TRBJ2-3; clone size: NA; CDR3 protein: ASSVGRQPSTDTQY
V gene: TRBV7-2; J gene: TRBJ2-7; clone size: NA; CDR3 protein: ASSLNGRSSYEQY
V gene: TRBV7-2; J gene: TRBJ2-7; clone size: NA; CDR3 protein: ASSPGTSGVREQY
V gene: TRBV4-2; J gene: TRBJ2-3; clone size: few; CDR3 protein: ASSRTARGSTDTQY
V gene: TRBV11-2; J gene: TRBJ2-1; clone size: NA; CDR3 protein: ASSRLTGALDEQF
V gene: TRBV20-1; J gene: TRBJ2-1; clone size: few; CDR3 protein: SARTKPNEQF
V gene: TRBV6-5; J gene: TRBJ1-3; clone size: few; CDR3 protein: ASSYEHSGVGNTIY
V gene: TRBV14; J gene: TRBJ2-1; clone size: few; CDR3 protein: ASSLLTSGRRNEQF
V gene: TRBV12-3/TRBV12-4; J gene: TRBJ2-1; clone size: few; CDR3 protein: ASIGGDYNEQF